This T cell receptor (beta chain) is drawn from a study of human T cells and chemical hapten exposure. Study-level information: Across samples, TCR yields varied, mostly owing to small differences in pooled library volumes.

The time point: healthy volunteer bleed at 6 weeks. Unfractionated whole blood yielded the extracted total RNA. In its sample, this clonotype was seen many times. Library construction involved attaching unique molecular identifiers to individual cDNA molecules, which allowed quantitative, reproducible TCR counting. In the original analysis: Counting gave a median of roughly 97,000 TCRs per sample, with values ranging from about 23,224 to 700,000. MiXCR was run by TCRdb on the RACE reads, yielding one entry per CDR3 protein. The authors' filters were not applied to this entry. The sample consists of under 45,000 distinct CDR3 sequences, about 5.5% of them appearing once. This sequence originates from a human donor in good health. Some clones in this sample may be carry-over from other donors' samples. Material: whole blood.

The CDR3 reads CASSLSGVSNQPQHF. CDR3 sequence (DNA): TGCGCCAGCAGCTTGTCAGGGGTTAGCAATCAGCCCCAGCATTTT. The J gene is TRBJ1-5, the V gene TRBV5-1; possibly TRBD1 for D (6 bases). V was pared by 1 base and J by 0 bases, with 8 bases between. The CDR3 is made up of 15 amino acids. Germline CDR1 reads SGHRS; CDR2 reads YFSETQ. The full variable domain, rest sourced from reference TRBV5-1 and TRBJ1-5, is KAGVTQTPRYLIKTRGQQVTLSCSPISGHRSVSWYQQTPGQGLQFLFEYFSETQRNKGNFPGRFSGRQFSNSRSEMNVSTLELGDSALYLCASSLSGVSNQPQHFGDGTRLSIL.